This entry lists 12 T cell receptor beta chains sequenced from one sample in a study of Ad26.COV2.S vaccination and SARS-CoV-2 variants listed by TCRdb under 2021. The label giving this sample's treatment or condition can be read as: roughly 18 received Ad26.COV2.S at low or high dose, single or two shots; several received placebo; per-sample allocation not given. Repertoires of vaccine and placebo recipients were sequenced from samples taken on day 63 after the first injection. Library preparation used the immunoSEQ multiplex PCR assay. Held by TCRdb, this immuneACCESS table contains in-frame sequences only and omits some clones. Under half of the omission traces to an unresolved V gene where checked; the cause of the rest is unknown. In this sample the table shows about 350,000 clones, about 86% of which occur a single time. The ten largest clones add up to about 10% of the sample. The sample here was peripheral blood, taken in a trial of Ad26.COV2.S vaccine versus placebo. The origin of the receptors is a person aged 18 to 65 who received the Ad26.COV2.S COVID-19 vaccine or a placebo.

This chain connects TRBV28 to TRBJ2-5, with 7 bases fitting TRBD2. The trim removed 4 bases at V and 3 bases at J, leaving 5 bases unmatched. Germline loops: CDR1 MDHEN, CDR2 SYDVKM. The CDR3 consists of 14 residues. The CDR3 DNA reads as TGTGCCAGCAGTTGGGAGGGAGGTAAAGAGACCCAGTACTTC. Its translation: CASSWEGGKETQYF.

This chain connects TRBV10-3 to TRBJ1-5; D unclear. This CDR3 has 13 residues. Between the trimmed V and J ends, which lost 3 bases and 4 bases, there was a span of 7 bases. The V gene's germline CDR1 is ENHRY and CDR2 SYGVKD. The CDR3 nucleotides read TGTGCCATCAGTGAAGAAAGAAATCAGCCCCAGCATTTT. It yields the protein CAISEERNQPQHF.

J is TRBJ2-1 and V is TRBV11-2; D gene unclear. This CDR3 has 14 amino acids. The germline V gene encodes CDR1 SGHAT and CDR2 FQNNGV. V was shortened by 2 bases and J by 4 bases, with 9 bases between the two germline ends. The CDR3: CASSLSGRYNEQFF. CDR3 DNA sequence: TGTGCCAGCAGCTTATCCGGTCGTTACAATGAGCAGTTCTTC. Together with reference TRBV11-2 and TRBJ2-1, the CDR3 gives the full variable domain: EAGVAQSPRYKIIEKRQSVAFWCNPISGHATLYWYQQILGQGPKLLIQFQNNGVVDDSQLPKDRFSAERLKGVDSTLKIQPAKLEDSAVYLCASSLSGRYNEQFFGPGTRLTVL.

CDR3 in amino acids: CASSAGLATSYEQYF. The CDR3 DNA reads TGTGCCAGTAGTGCCGGACTAGCGACCTCCTACGAGCAGTACTTC. The chain uses TRBV19 and TRBJ2-7, with 9 bases that match TRBD2. Germline lookup yields CDR1 LNHDA and CDR2 SQIVND (reference sequence). The length of the CDR3 is 15 residues. Losses at the gene ends were 5 bases for V and 0 bases for J; bases not matched to a gene: 5.

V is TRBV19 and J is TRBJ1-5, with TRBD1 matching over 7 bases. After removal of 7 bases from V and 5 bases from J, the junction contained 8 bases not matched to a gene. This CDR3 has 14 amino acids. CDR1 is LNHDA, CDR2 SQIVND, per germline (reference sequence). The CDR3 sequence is CASNRGPSDQPQHF. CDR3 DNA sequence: TGTGCCAGTAATAGGGGGCCCAGCGATCAGCCCCAGCATTTT.

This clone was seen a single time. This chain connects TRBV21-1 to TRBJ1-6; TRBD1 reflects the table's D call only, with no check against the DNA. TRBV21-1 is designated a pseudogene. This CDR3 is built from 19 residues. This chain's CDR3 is CASSSRKIPPQEESSPLHF. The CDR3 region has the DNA TGTGCCAGCAGCTCCCGAAAAATCCCCCCACAGGAAGAAAGCTCACCCCTCCACTTT.

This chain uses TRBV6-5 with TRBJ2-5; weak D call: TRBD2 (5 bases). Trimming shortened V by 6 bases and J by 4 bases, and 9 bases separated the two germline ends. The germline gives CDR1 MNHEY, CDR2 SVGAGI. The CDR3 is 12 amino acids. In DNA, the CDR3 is TGTGCCAGCAGGAAAGGAGGAGAGACCCAGTACTTC. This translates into CASRKGGETQYF.

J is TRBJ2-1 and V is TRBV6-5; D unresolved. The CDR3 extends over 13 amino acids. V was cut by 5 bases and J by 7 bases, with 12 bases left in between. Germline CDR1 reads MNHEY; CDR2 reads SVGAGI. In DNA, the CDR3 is TGTGCCAGCAGTCCGGACCCCTGGAATGAGCAGTTCTTC. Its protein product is CASSPDPWNEQFF.

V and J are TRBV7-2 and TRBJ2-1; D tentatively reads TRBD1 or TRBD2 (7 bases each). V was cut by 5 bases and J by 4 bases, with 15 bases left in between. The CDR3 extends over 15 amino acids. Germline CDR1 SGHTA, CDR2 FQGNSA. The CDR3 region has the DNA TGTGCCAGCAGCCCTCAGGGGGGGCCATACAATGAGCAGTTCTTC. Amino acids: CASSPQGGPYNEQFF.

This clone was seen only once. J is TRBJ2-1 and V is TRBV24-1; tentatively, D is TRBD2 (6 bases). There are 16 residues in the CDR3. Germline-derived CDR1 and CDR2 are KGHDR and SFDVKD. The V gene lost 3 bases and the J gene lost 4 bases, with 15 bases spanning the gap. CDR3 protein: CATSDRVVSGYNEQFF. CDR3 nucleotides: TGTGCCACCAGTGATAGAGTCGTCAGCGGGTACAATGAGCAGTTCTTC.

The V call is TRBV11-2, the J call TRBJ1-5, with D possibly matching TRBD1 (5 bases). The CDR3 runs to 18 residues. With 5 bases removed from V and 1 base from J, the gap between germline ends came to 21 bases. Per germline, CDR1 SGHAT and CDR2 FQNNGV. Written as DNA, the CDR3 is TGTGCCAGCAGCCCCCATTGGGACTATTTTCCGAGCAATCAGCCCCAGCATTTT. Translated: CASSPHWDYFPSNQPQHF.

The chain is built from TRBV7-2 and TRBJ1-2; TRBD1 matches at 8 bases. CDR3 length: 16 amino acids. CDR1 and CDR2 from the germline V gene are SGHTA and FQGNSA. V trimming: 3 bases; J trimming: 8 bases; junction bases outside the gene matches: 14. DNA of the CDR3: TGTGCCAGCAGCTTTGGGGGACTAGGACAGGGAGGAGGCTACACCTTC. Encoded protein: CASSFGGLGQGGGYTF.